The next 26 T cell receptor beta chains were all read from a single sample in a study of blood T cell repertoires in COVID-19. Clones were sequenced by immunoSEQ multiplex PCR, and TCRdb holds only the in-frame ones, with some missing. Of 130,000 to 150,000 clones in the sample, approximately 83% are singletons; the top ten hold around 8%. The sample consisted of peripheral blood. The receptors shown here come from a woman between 55 and 75 years old with COVID-19, enrolled during active disease.

This chain links TRBV24-1 with TRBJ1-2; 7 bases are shared with TRBD1. With 3 bases clipped from V and 6 bases from J, the junction kept 6 bases outside the gene matches. The CDR3 consists of 14 residues. Germline V gene data show CDR1 as KGHDR and CDR2 as SFDVKD. The CDR3: CATSDTDRDHGYTF. The DNA for the CDR3 is TGTGCCACCAGTGATACAGACAGGGACCATGGCTACACCTTC.

The chain joins TRBV7-3 to TRBJ1-1, with D maybe TRBD1 (5 bases). Germline-derived CDR1 and CDR2 are SGHTA and FQGTGA. The CDR3 covers 14 residues. V was trimmed by 4 bases and J by 4 bases, leaving 13 bases between them. The CDR3 coding sequence is TGTGCCAGCAGCTCCGGAACAGGAAGCACTGAAGCTTTCTTT. Its translation: CASSSGTGSTEAFF.

In its sample, this clone was seen once. V and J are TRBV5-1 and TRBJ1-3; D possibly corresponds to TRBD1 (6 bases). Trimming took 0 bases from V and 0 from J, leaving 10 bases between them. The length of the CDR3 is 16 residues. Germline V lookup: CDR1 SGHRS, CDR2 YFSETQ. For the CDR3, the DNA is TGCGCCAGCAGCTTGGCGGGACAAAACTCTGGAAACACCATATATTTT. Translation gives CASSLAGQNSGNTIYF.

This clone was found a few times. CDR3 loop: CASSLSGQGASYEQYF. The CDR3 DNA follows: TGCGCCAGCAGCCTTTCGGGACAGGGGGCTTCGTACGAGCAGTACTTC. V is TRBV4-1 and J is TRBJ2-7, with TRBD1 matching over 12 bases. This CDR3 comprises 16 residues. V gave up 4 bases and J gave up 4 bases; unmatched junction bases: 8. CDR1 and CDR2 from the germline V gene are MGHRA and YSYEKL.

The chain uses TRBV7-9 and TRBJ2-7; D might be TRBD2 (6 bases). Per germline, CDR1 SEHNR and CDR2 FQNEAQ (reference sequence). The CDR3 runs to 16 residues. V lost 5 bases to trimming and J lost 0 bases, with 17 bases between them. The chain's CDR3 is CASSGVPGLRSYEQYF. Here the CDR3 DNA reads TGTGCCAGCAGCGGAGTGCCGGGACTCCGCTCCTACGAGCAGTACTTC.

The rearrangement uses TRBV3-1 (or the pseudogene TRBV3-2) and TRBJ2-1; 9 bases match TRBD2. Germline CDR1 reads LGHDT; CDR2 reads YNNKEL (reference sequence). CDR3 length: 15 residues. V lost 1 base, J lost 7 bases, and 5 bases stayed unmatched. CDR3 in amino acids: CASSQAAGGLNEQFF. The CDR3 coding sequence is TGTGCCAGCAGCCAAGCGGCGGGGGGGCTAAATGAGCAGTTCTTC.

V and J are TRBV7-2 and TRBJ1-5; 8 bases match TRBD1. The V segment lost 4 bases and the J segment 3 bases; nucleotides outside the gene matches: 5. Germline CDR1 SGHTA, CDR2 FQGNSA. CDR3 length: 15 amino acids. The CDR3: CASSYPGGFNQPQHF. The CDR3, as DNA: TGTGCCAGCAGCTACCCAGGGGGCTTCAATCAGCCCCAGCATTTT.

This chain connects TRBV14 to TRBJ2-1; 8 nucleotides align to TRBD2. The V gene's germline CDR1 is SGHDN and CDR2 FVKESK. The CDR3 totals 16 residues. After removal of 5 bases from V and 2 bases from J, the junction contained 8 bases not matched to a gene. CDR3 sequence: CASSFRTSLTYNEQFF. The CDR3 DNA sequence: TGTGCCAGCAGCTTCCGGACTAGCTTAACCTACAATGAGCAGTTCTTC.

The chain joins TRBV7-9 to TRBJ2-2; TRBD2 matches at 9 bases. The trim removed 5 bases at V and 0 bases at J, leaving 4 bases unmatched. The germline V gene encodes CDR1 SEHNR and CDR2 FQNEAQ (reference sequence). The CDR3 has 16 residues. The DNA for the CDR3 is TGTGCCAGCAGCCCGCGGGAGGGGCCGAACACCGGGGAGCTGTTTTTT. Its translation: CASSPREGPNTGELFF.

The count of this clone is one. This chain connects TRBV6-1 to TRBJ1-3; D remains unclear. Germline CDR1 is MNHNS and CDR2 is SASEGT. V lost 0 bases and J lost 2, with 11 bases in between. The CDR3 has 16 amino acids. The CDR3 nucleotides read TGTGCCAGCAGTGAAGCCCCCCCAGCGGCTGGAAACACCATATATTTT. Residues: CASSEAPPAAGNTIYF.

The CDR3 is CASRILTAGSGNTIYF. The DNA for the CDR3 is TGTGCCAGTAGGATCCTTACGGCGGGTTCTGGAAACACCATATATTTT. J is TRBJ1-3 and V is TRBV19; D gene ambiguous. V shed 6 bases and J shed 1 base, with 16 bases lying between them. The CDR3 sequence is 16 residues long. Germline V CDR1 and CDR2: LNHDA, SQIVND (reference sequence).

The chain recombines TRBV24-1 with TRBJ2-7, with 9 bases aligning to TRBD1. CDR1 is KGHDR, CDR2 SFDVKD, per germline. The CDR3 is 18 residues long. The V gene end was trimmed by 2 bases and the J gene end by 2 bases; junction bases not matched to a gene: 12. The CDR3 DNA reads as TGTGCCACCAGTGATTCCGCCGGGACAGGGATTAGGACCTACGAGCAGTACTTC. Protein product: CATSDSAGTGIRTYEQYF.

The rearrangement links TRBV4-1 to TRBJ1-5; unclear D gene. CDR3 length: 14 residues. Germline values: CDR1 MGHRA, CDR2 YSYEKL. Deletions cut 2 bases from V and 6 bases from J, with 11 bases between. The CDR3 DNA is TGCGCCAGCAGCCAATCGGAGAATCTTCAGCCCCAGCATTTT. This sequence encodes CASSQSENLQPQHF.

This chain links TRBV19 with TRBJ1-1; D uncertain. In germline, CDR1 is LNHDA, CDR2 SQIVND (reference sequence). Trimming pared 3 bases from V and 3 bases from J, leaving 17 bases between. This CDR3 region has 16 residues. The CDR3 here is CASSISGMVADTEAFF. CDR3 bases: TGTGCCAGTAGTATCTCGGGGATGGTAGCTGACACTGAAGCTTTCTTT.

The chain recombines TRBV5-4 with TRBJ1-2, with a weak D call TRBD1 (6 bases). The V end lost 3 bases, the J end lost 0 bases, and 12 bases lay between the germline ends. From germline, CDR1 is SGHNT and CDR2 YYREEE (reference sequence). The CDR3 has 15 amino acids. CDR3: CASSSLGTSNYGYTF. CDR3 sequence (DNA): TGTGCCAGCAGCTCTCTTGGGACATCTAACTATGGCTACACCTTC.

In its sample, this clone was seen once. The chain combines TRBV7-6 with TRBJ2-2, with 13 bases that match TRBD2. The CDR3 loop spans 18 amino acids. The germline gives CDR1 SGHVS, CDR2 FNYEAQ. The V gene end was trimmed by 5 bases and the J gene end by 5 bases; junction bases not matched to a gene: 11. CDR3 bases: TGTGCCAGCAGCCCTGGACTAGCGGGGGCCGCGGGGACCGGGGAGCTGTTTTTT. This encodes CASSPGLAGAAGTGELFF.

The chain employs TRBV29-1 and TRBJ1-5; 9 bases fit TRBD1. CDR3 size: 16 residues. The germline CDR1 and CDR2 sequences are SQVTM and ANQGSEA. V shed 3 bases and J 2 bases; nucleotides not matched to a gene: 8. The CDR3 coding sequence is TGCAGCGTTGAGATCGGGACAGGGAACGGCAATCAGCCCCAGCATTTT. It encodes CSVEIGTGNGNQPQHF.

This rearrangement joins TRBV6-5 to TRBJ2-7; the D is unclear. Trimming left V 8 bases short and J 0 bases short, with 5 bases between. From germline, CDR1 is MNHEY and CDR2 SVGAGI. There are 11 residues in the CDR3. DNA of the CDR3: TGTGCCAGCGCCAGCTCCTACGAGCAGTACTTC. Protein product: CASASSYEQYF.

The chain employs TRBV5-5 and TRBJ2-5; D is perhaps TRBD2 (5 bases). V lost 4 bases and J 2 bases, leaving 9 bases between the germline ends. CDR1 and CDR2 from the germline V gene are SGHKS and YYEKEE (reference sequence). The CDR3 is 13 residues long. CDR3 in DNA: TGTGCCAGCAGCCCAGCGGATCAAGAGACCCAGTACTTC. It codes for CASSPADQETQYF.

The rearrangement uses TRBV3-1 (or the pseudogene TRBV3-2) and TRBJ1-4; tentative D call: TRBD1 (6 bases). With 4 bases removed from V and 3 bases from J, the gap between germline ends came to 9 bases. The CDR3 runs 14 residues. Germline values: CDR1 LGHDT, CDR2 YNNKEL (reference sequence). CDR3 DNA sequence: TGTGCCAGCAGCCTTGGACAGCCTAATGAAAAACTGTTTTTT. Translated, it gives CASSLGQPNEKLFF.

V is TRBV3-1 (or the pseudogene TRBV3-2) and J is TRBJ2-1; 10 bases match TRBD2. The CDR3 consists of 14 residues. The V and J ends lost 2 bases and 9 bases, in that order; junction bases with no gene match: 4. Per germline, CDR1 LGHDT and CDR2 YNNKEL (reference sequence). The CDR3 coding sequence is TGTGCCAGCAGCCAAAGCGGGGGGGCAGGTGAGCAGTTCTTC. This translates into CASSQSGGAGEQFF.

This rearrangement joins TRBV9 to TRBJ2-1; 8 bases match TRBD2. The germline V gene has CDR1 SGDLS and CDR2 YYNGEE. This CDR3 contains 14 residues. J was trimmed by 7 bases and V by 4 bases; bases with no gene match: 7. In nucleotides, the CDR3 is TGTGCCAGCAGCTCTTCGGGGGGGCTAAATGAGCAGTTCTTC. This translates into CASSSSGGLNEQFF.

J is TRBJ2-5 and V is TRBV7-3; 8 bases align to TRBD2. The J segment lost 5 bases and the V segment lost 4 bases, leaving 3 bases of the junction unmatched. Germline values: CDR1 SGHTA, CDR2 FQGTGA. There are 13 residues in the CDR3. The CDR3 bases are TGTGCCAGCAGCTCCGGGGGGGACGAGACCCAGTACTTC. This gives the protein CASSSGGDETQYF.

The chain carries TRBV18 and TRBJ1-2; D is perhaps TRBD1 (6 bases). The CDR3 has 17 residues. The germline CDR1 and CDR2 sequences are KGHSH and LQKENI. Trimming took off 1 base at V and 0 bases at J, with 15 bases between the two ends. The CDR3, as DNA: TGTGCCAGCTCACCACAAGGGGGACACCCAGCTAACTATGGCTACACCTTC. As protein: CASSPQGGHPANYGYTF.

Written as DNA, the CDR3 is TGTGCCAGCAGCATCAACATGAACACTGAAGCTTTCTTT. This sequence encodes CASSINMNTEAFF. The chain is built from TRBV27 and TRBJ1-1; D is undetermined. V was trimmed by 6 bases and J by 0 bases, leaving 8 bases between them. Germline CDR1 is MNHEY and CDR2 is SMNVEV (reference sequence). The CDR3 runs to 13 residues.

The rearrangement joins TRBV9 to TRBJ1-6, with 7 bases identical to TRBD1. The V gene's germline CDR1 is SGDLS and CDR2 YYNGEE. With V trimmed by 3 bases and J by 0 bases, 12 bases remained unmatched. The CDR3 is 19 residues long. This CDR3 reads CASSAVEGGLSSYNSPLHF. In DNA form, the CDR3 reads TGTGCCAGCAGCGCAGTAGAAGGGGGCCTAAGCTCCTATAATTCACCCCTCCACTTT.